The next 22 T cell receptor beta chains were all read from a single sample in a study of blood T cell repertoires in COVID-19. TCRdb keeps only in-frame clones here, not all; method: immunoSEQ multiplex PCR. The table lists tens of thousands of clones, approximately 80% of them singletons, with approximately 10% in the top ten. The material sequenced was peripheral blood. The receptors stem from a man in his sixties with acute or convalescent COVID-19.

The rearrangement uses TRBV6-2 or TRBV6-3 and TRBJ1-2; maybe TRBD1 (5 bases). The CDR3 totals 14 residues. Trimming cost V 5 bases and J 4 bases, with 14 bases left between them. Germline V lookup: CDR1 MNHEY, CDR2 SVGEGT. The CDR3 loop reads CASSPRGKSYGYTF. For the CDR3, the DNA is TGTGCCAGCAGTCCGCGGGGGAAATCCTATGGCTACACCTTC.

This chain uses TRBV3-1 (or the pseudogene TRBV3-2) with TRBJ1-5, with a tentative D call TRBD1 (5 bases). The CDR3 runs to 15 residues. V was shortened by 0 bases and J by 5 bases, with 11 bases between the two germline ends. Per germline, CDR1 LGHDT and CDR2 YNNKEL (reference sequence). The CDR3 DNA sequence: TGTGCCAGCAGCCAAGATGGGAGGGGTTATCAGCCCCAGCATTTT. Protein: CASSQDGRGYQPQHF.

V and J are TRBV5-1 and TRBJ1-1, with D unresolved. The CDR3 has 13 amino acids. The germline V and J ends were trimmed by 2 bases and 3 bases, with 8 bases remaining between them. Germline loops: CDR1 SGHRS, CDR2 YFSETQ. CDR3 loop: CASSLLLDTEAFF. DNA for the CDR3: TGCGCCAGCAGCTTATTACTAGACACTGAAGCTTTCTTT.

J is TRBJ1-1 and V is TRBV5-1; tentatively, D is TRBD1 (5 bases). This CDR3 region has 13 residues. Germline V gene data show CDR1 as SGHRS and CDR2 as YFSETQ. Between the trimmed V and J ends, which lost 0 bases and 7 bases, there was a span of 10 bases. CDR3 bases: TGCGCCAGCAGCTTGGGGTCAGGGCGTGAAGCTTTCTTT. This codes for CASSLGSGREAFF.

J is TRBJ2-5 and V is TRBV9, with a possible D match to TRBD1 (5 bases). CDR1 is SGDLS and CDR2 is YYNGEE in the germline V gene. Trimming took 0 bases from V and 1 from J, leaving 10 bases between them. The CDR3 sequence is 15 residues long. The CDR3 loop is CASSVDRTGQETQYF. CDR3 in DNA: TGTGCCAGCAGCGTAGACAGGACGGGCCAAGAGACCCAGTACTTC.

The V gene is TRBV12-5, the J gene TRBJ2-5; 10 positions match TRBD1. CDR1 is LGHNT, CDR2 FRNRAP, per germline. With 3 bases clipped from V and 5 bases from J, the junction kept 9 bases outside the gene matches. The CDR3 extends over 16 amino acids. Here the CDR3 reads CASGFGTGVDGETQYF. The CDR3, as DNA: TGTGCTAGTGGTTTTGGGACAGGGGTCGATGGGGAGACCCAGTACTTC.

The gene calls are TRBV11-2 and TRBJ1-5, with D unclear. The CDR3 totals 15 residues. Trimming cost V 0 bases and J 0 bases, with 6 bases left between them. The germline gives CDR1 SGHAT, CDR2 FQNNGV. The CDR3 spells CASSLDVYSNQPQHF. CDR3 DNA: TGTGCCAGCAGCTTAGACGTTTATAGCAATCAGCCCCAGCATTTT.

The chain carries TRBV5-1 and TRBJ2-6; tentatively, D is TRBD1 (5 bases). Looked up from germline, CDR1 is SGHRS and CDR2 is YFSETQ. Deletions cut 4 bases from V and 0 bases from J, with 11 bases between. This CDR3 contains 16 residues. CDR3 sequence reads: CASSVTDSSGANVLTF. DNA for the CDR3: TGCGCCAGCAGCGTAACCGACAGCTCTGGGGCCAACGTCCTGACTTTC.

This rearrangement joins TRBV7-9 to TRBJ1-2, with 9 bases aligning to TRBD1. Germline V lookup: CDR1 SEHNR, CDR2 FQNEAQ (reference sequence). The CDR3 is 14 residues long. The V and J ends lost 5 bases and 7 bases, in that order; junction bases with no gene match: 8. The CDR3 loop reads CASSERQGGSGYTF. Written as DNA, the CDR3 is TGTGCCAGCAGCGAACGACAGGGGGGAAGTGGCTACACCTTC.

In this sample, this clone turned up once. This chain connects TRBV24-1 to TRBJ1-5; weak D call: TRBD1 (5 bases). The germline CDR1 and CDR2 sequences are KGHDR and SFDVKD. The CDR3 runs to 17 residues. The V and J ends lost 5 bases and 3 bases respectively, with 19 bases between them. CDR3 DNA: TGTGCCACCAGTGTTAGGGGAATAGGGAGGGCCAATCAGCCCCAGCATTTT. Its translation is CATSVRGIGRANQPQHF.

This rearrangement joins TRBV5-1 to TRBJ1-3, with a tentative D call TRBD1 (5 bases). CDR3 length: 15 amino acids. V was shortened by 4 bases and J by 0 bases, with 11 bases between the two germline ends. In germline, CDR1 is SGHRS, CDR2 YFSETQ. The CDR3 reads CASSPRGISGNTIYF. CDR3 bases: TGCGCCAGCAGCCCGCGGGGGATCTCTGGAAACACCATATATTTT.

The genes are TRBV7-2 and TRBJ1-2; perhaps TRBD1 as D (5 bases). This CDR3 contains 15 residues. V was clipped by 4 bases and J by 4 bases, with 16 bases between them. Germline CDR1 reads SGHTA; CDR2 reads FQGNSA. CDR3 in DNA: TGTGCCAGCAGCTCTACCCCAGGGATAGGCTATGGCTACACCTTC. Protein: CASSSTPGIGYGYTF. Drawing the rest from reference TRBV7-2 and TRBJ1-2, the complete variable domain is GAGVSQSPSNKVTEKGKDVELRCDPISGHTALYWYRQSLGQGLEFLIYFQGNSAPDKSGLPSDRFSAERTGGSVSTLTIQRTQQEDSAVYLCASSSTPGIGYGYTFGSGTRLTVV.

This chain links TRBV7-3 with TRBJ2-3; 15 bases map to TRBD2. The CDR3 totals 22 residues. J gave up 2 bases and V 1 base, and 16 bases lay outside the gene matches. Germline V gene lookup returns CDR1 SGHTA and CDR2 FQGTGA. The CDR3 DNA sequence: TGTGCCAGCAGCTTAAGTACCTCGGGACTAGCGGGGGGACGAGACTCCACAGATACGCAGTATTTT. Amino acids: CASSLSTSGLAGGRDSTDTQYF.

J is TRBJ2-1 and V is TRBV5-5; perhaps TRBD1 as D (6 bases). Germline CDR1 SGHKS, CDR2 YYEKEE (reference sequence). The CDR3 is 16 amino acids. Between the trimmed V and J ends, which lost 0 bases and 4 bases, there was a span of 14 bases. CDR3 sequence (DNA): TGTGCCAGCAGCTTGGAGTCGTGGGACACGTACAATGAGCAGTTCTTC. It specifies CASSLESWDTYNEQFF. Variable domain in full (rest from reference TRBV5-5 and TRBJ2-1): DAGVTQSPTHLIKTRGQQVTLRCSPISGHKSVSWYQQVLGQGPQFIFQYYEKEERGRGNFPDRFSARQFPNYSSELNVNALLLGDSALYLCASSLESWDTYNEQFFGPGTRLTVL.

The chain couples TRBV27 to TRBJ2-1; 9 bases fit TRBD2. The CDR3 extends over 16 amino acids. The J segment lost 4 bases and the V segment lost 0 bases, leaving 4 bases of the junction unmatched. Looked up from germline, CDR1 is MNHEY and CDR2 is SMNVEV (reference sequence). The DNA of the CDR3 is TGTGCCAGCAGTTTATCGGGCGGGGGGGCTTACAATGAGCAGTTCTTC. Translating it yields CASSLSGGGAYNEQFF.

The chain has TRBV5-6 and TRBJ2-5; 9 nucleotides line up with TRBD2. J lost 1 base, V lost 3 bases, and 10 bases had no gene match. CDR3 size: 17 residues. Looked up from germline, CDR1 is SGHDT and CDR2 is YYEEEE. The CDR3, as DNA: TGTGCCAGCAGCTCGGTAGGACTAGCGAGCCCCCAAGAGACCCAGTACTTC. Residues: CASSSVGLASPQETQYF.

The rearrangement joins TRBV27 to TRBJ2-4; 7 nucleotides line up with TRBD1. Germline-derived CDR1 and CDR2 are MNHEY and SMNVEV (reference sequence). This CDR3 comprises 12 residues. Losses at the gene ends were 8 bases for V and 7 bases for J; bases not matched to a gene: 5. DNA of the CDR3: TGTGCCAGCGGAACAGGGGCGAACATTCAGTACTTC. It is translated as CASGTGANIQYF.

The rearrangement uses TRBV2 and TRBJ1-2; possible D gene TRBD1, 5 bases. CDR3 length: 13 amino acids. Trimming took 5 bases from V and 5 from J, leaving 12 bases between them. CDR1 and CDR2 (germline): SNHLY, FYNNEI. The CDR3 nucleotides read TGTGCCAGCAGTTTCGGGGGAAGTTATGGCTACACCTTC. Translation gives CASSFGGSYGYTF.

V usage is TRBV25-1 and J usage is TRBJ1-2; no firm D call. This CDR3 has 13 residues. V lost 6 bases and J 8 bases, leaving 16 bases between the germline ends. Germline CDR1 is MGHDK and CDR2 is SYGVNS. The CDR3 bases are TGTGCCAGCAGCCCCTCCGGGGTTGGCGGCTACACCTTC. Translating gives CASSPSGVGGYTF.

The V call is TRBV6-4, the J call TRBJ2-3, with D tentatively TRBD2 (6 bases). The germline V and J ends were trimmed by 6 bases and 8 bases, with 15 bases remaining between them. The length of the CDR3 is 13 residues. Germline lookup yields CDR1 MRHNA and CDR2 SNTAGT. The CDR3 bases are TGTGCCAGCAGCACCGAGGAGGGAGGTACGCAGTATTTT. Protein product: CASSTEEGGTQYF.

The chain combines TRBV27 with TRBJ1-2; the D gene is possibly TRBD1 (6 bases). Germline V gene data show CDR1 as MNHEY and CDR2 as SMNVEV (reference sequence). CDR3 length equals 15 residues. With 6 bases removed from V and 2 bases from J, the gap between germline ends came to 16 bases. The CDR3 sequence: CASRPLGQGNYGYTF. CDR3 coding DNA: TGTGCCAGCAGGCCTCTGGGGCAGGGGAACTATGGCTACACCTTC.

In its sample, this clone was seen once. The J gene is TRBJ2-5, the V gene TRBV6-6; 7 positions agree with TRBD2. CDR3 length: 17 residues. Germline CDR1 is MNHNY and CDR2 is SVGAGI (reference sequence). V shed 5 bases and J 4 bases; nucleotides not matched to a gene: 16. CDR3 region: CASSRGAGPSRGETQYF. The CDR3 DNA reads TGTGCCAGCAGTCGCGGAGCGGGACCCTCGAGGGGAGAGACCCAGTACTTC.